The TCR beta chain under discussion was sequenced for a study of OX40 agonist ivuxolimab in advanced cancers. CDR3 length: 17 amino acids. The germline CDR1 and CDR2 sequences are SGHDN and FVKESK. V lost 2 bases and J 0 bases, leaving 14 bases between the germline ends. The assay was immunoSEQ multiplex PCR, and TCRdb's table has in-frame clones only and misses some. The sample has 80,000 or so clones, around 86% seen once; the top ten hold over 0.25%. The rearrangement uses TRBV14 and TRBJ2-1; D is perhaps TRBD2 (7 bases). The sequenced sample was CD4+ or CD8+ T cells sorted from blood, obtained in a trial of the OX40 agonist ivuxolimab. The receptor comes from an adult with an advanced solid tumor such as melanoma, head and neck, liver or kidney cancer. The CDR3 spells CASSQLGGASSYNEQFF. As DNA, the CDR3 is TGTGCCAGCAGCCAACTTGGGGGGGCGAGCTCCTACAATGAGCAGTTCTTC. The full variable domain, with the rest looked up from reference TRBV14 and TRBJ2-1, is EAGVTQFPSHSVIEKGQTVTLRCDPISGHDNLYWYRRVMGKEIKFLLHFVKESKQDESGMPNNRFLAERTGGTYSTLKVQPAELEDSGVYFCASSQLGGASSYNEQFFGPGTRLTVL.